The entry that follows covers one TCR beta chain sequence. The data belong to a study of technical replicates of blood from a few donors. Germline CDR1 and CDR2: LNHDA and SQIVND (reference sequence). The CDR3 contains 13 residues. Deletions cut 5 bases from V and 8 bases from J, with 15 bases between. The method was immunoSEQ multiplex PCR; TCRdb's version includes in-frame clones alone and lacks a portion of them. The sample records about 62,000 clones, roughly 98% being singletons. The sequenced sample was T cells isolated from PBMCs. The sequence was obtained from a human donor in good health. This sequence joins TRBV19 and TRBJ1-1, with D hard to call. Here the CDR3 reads CASSVAERGEAFF. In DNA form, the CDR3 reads TGTGCCAGTAGTGTTGCAGAACGAGGCGAAGCTTTCTTT.